This entry lists 2 T cell receptor beta chains sequenced from one sample in a study of T cell responses to AZD1222 COVID-19 vaccine. Here immunoSEQ multiplex PCR was the method, and the copy in TCRdb shows in-frame clones only, minus some. The table has about 40,000 clones, about nine tenths seen once. The sequencing here drew on peripheral blood, taken 28 days after the second dose of the MenACWY control vaccine. Every receptor here comes from an adult who received the MenACWY meningococcal vaccine as a control.

This chain uses TRBV25-1 with TRBJ2-3, with 8 bases that match TRBD1. J gave up 1 base and V 8 bases, and 2 bases lay outside the gene matches. From germline, CDR1 is MGHDK and CDR2 SYGVNS. CDR3 length: 13 residues. CDR3 DNA sequence: TGTGCCAGCGACAGGGGTGGCACAGATACGCAGTATTTT. Protein: CASDRGGTDTQYF.

This clone has a single count. At the DNA level, this CDR3 is encoded by other sequences in the same sample as well. CDR3 in DNA: TGTGCCAGCAGCTTACTAGCGGGAGGGGACAATGAGCAGTTCTTC. Translated, it gives CASSLLAGGDNEQFF. The chain uses TRBV7-3 and TRBJ2-1; 12 nucleotides align to TRBD2. CDR1 is SGHTA and CDR2 is FQGTGA in the germline V gene. V was clipped by 2 bases and J by 5 bases; unmatched bases: 1. The CDR3 extends over 15 amino acids.